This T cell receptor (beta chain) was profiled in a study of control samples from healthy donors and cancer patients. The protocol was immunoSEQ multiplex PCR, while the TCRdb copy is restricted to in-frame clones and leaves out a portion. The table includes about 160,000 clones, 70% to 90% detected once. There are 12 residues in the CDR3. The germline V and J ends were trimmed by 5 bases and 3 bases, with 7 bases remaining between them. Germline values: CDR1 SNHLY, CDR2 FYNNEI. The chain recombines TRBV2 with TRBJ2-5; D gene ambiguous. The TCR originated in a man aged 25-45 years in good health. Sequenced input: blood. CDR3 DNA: TGTGCCAGCAGTCAAGAGAAAGAGACCCAGTACTTC. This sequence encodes CASSQEKETQYF.